Presented here are 26 T cell receptor beta chains from one specimen sequenced in a study of identical twins. Each CDR3 protein is one row after TCRdb ran MiXCR on the 5' RACE reads. The sample consists of a few hundred thousand distinct CDR3 sequences, around 15% of them appearing once. The same data also contributed to another study, on yellow fever vaccine responses in identical twins.

The source material was CD4+ T cells sorted from blood. These receptors were collected from a woman between 18 and 29 years old in good health.

This clonotype was detected only a few times. The V call is TRBV7-9, the J call TRBJ2-5; maybe TRBD1 (7 bases). The CDR3 is made up of 14 amino acids. Germline V gene lookup returns CDR1 SEHNR and CDR2 FQNEAQ (reference sequence). The V and J ends lost 5 bases and 4 bases respectively, with 14 bases between them. CDR3 nucleotide sequence: TGTGCCAGCAGCCCTAACCAGGGGGGAGAGACCCAGTACTTC. Its translation: CASSPNQGGETQYF.

The chain uses TRBV29-1 and TRBJ2-7; TRBD2 is a possible D gene (5 bases). Germline assignment: CDR1 SQVTM and CDR2 ANQGSEA. The V end was cut by 1 base, the J end by 1 base, with 14 bases between. The CDR3 has 15 residues. CDR3 nucleotide sequence: TGCAGCGTTGAAGGGACCCAACGGGATTCCTACGAGCAGTACTTC. Its translation is CSVEGTQRDSYEQYF.

This chain connects TRBV7-8 to TRBJ1-2; unclear D gene. Trimming pared 0 bases from V and 9 bases from J, leaving 14 bases between. The CDR3 is 14 amino acids. Germline values: CDR1 SGHVS, CDR2 FQNEAQ. The DNA of the CDR3 is TGTGCCAGCAGCTTAGCGTGGTCCGGGGAGAGCTACACCTTC. Protein: CASSLAWSGESYTF.

Regarding this clonotype: The germline gene is not matched at one end of the junction; a read error may be the cause. This chain uses TRBV6-1 with TRBJ2-5; D possibly corresponds to TRBD1 (6 bases). Germline CDR1 is MNHNS and CDR2 is SASEGT. CDR3 size: 12 residues. CDR3 in amino acids: CASREGGETQYF. The DNA for the CDR3 is TGTGCCAGCAGGGAAGGGGGAGAGACCCAGTACTTC.

This clonotype turned up a few times. The chain recombines TRBV11-2 with TRBJ2-1; 8 nucleotides agree with TRBD1. The trim removed 4 bases at V and 3 bases at J, leaving 5 bases unmatched. The CDR3 has 15 residues. From germline, CDR1 is SGHAT and CDR2 FQNNGV. As DNA, the CDR3 is TGTGCCAGCAGCTCAAGGACAGGGAACTACAATGAGCAGTTCTTC. Translating gives CASSSRTGNYNEQFF.

The genes are TRBV6-5 and TRBJ2-7; D may be TRBD2 (7 bases). Trimming cost V 2 bases and J 5 bases, with 16 bases left between them. This CDR3 is 15 amino acids long. Germline values: CDR1 MNHEY, CDR2 SVGAGI. The CDR3 bases are TGTGCCAGCAGTTACCCGGGAAGGGGGGGTCACGAGCAGTACTTC. Its translation is CASSYPGRGGHEQYF.

This clonotype was detected only a few times. V gene TRBV25-1 combines with J gene TRBJ2-1, with D perhaps matching TRBD1 or TRBD2 (5 bases each). Germline CDR1 and CDR2: MGHDK and SYGVNS. V was cut by 0 bases and J by 6 bases, with 12 bases left in between. This CDR3 is built from 15 residues. Written as DNA, the CDR3 is TGTGCCAGCAGTGAATATATGTCTGGGGGCAATGAGCAGTTCTTC. As protein: CASSEYMSGGNEQFF.

V usage is TRBV19 and J usage is TRBJ2-5; perhaps TRBD1 as D (6 bases). The ends were cut back, 5 bases at V and 0 bases at J, with 13 bases in the middle. The germline CDR1 and CDR2 sequences are LNHDA and SQIVND (reference sequence). The CDR3 is made up of 15 amino acids. CDR3 sequence reads: CASSPRTAYQETQYF. CDR3 bases: TGTGCCAGTAGTCCAAGGACAGCGTACCAAGAGACCCAGTACTTC.

V gene TRBV5-1 combines with J gene TRBJ2-3; D might be TRBD2 (6 bases). The germline gives CDR1 SGHRS, CDR2 YFSETQ. Trimming pared 1 base from V and 3 bases from J, leaving 9 bases between. The CDR3 runs 14 residues. CDR3 region: CASSLTLATDTQYF. CDR3 bases: TGCGCCAGCAGCTTGACACTAGCAACAGATACGCAGTATTTT.

This clonotype occurred a few times. This sequence joins TRBV6-2 or TRBV6-3 and TRBJ2-2; 11 bases align to TRBD2. Germline-derived CDR1 and CDR2 are MNHEY and SVGEGT. This CDR3 is 14 amino acids long. Germline trimming cut 6 bases from V and 8 bases from J; bases unmatched to any gene: 5. The CDR3 region is CASRTSGIAGELFF. CDR3 nucleotides: TGTGCCAGCAGGACTAGCGGGATTGCTGGGGAGCTGTTTTTT.

This clonotype was counted only a few times. The rearrangement joins TRBV27 to TRBJ2-7; 8 positions match TRBD1. This CDR3 spans 14 amino acids. Trimming at V came to 5 bases and at J to 3 bases, leaving 6 bases not matched to a gene. The V gene's germline CDR1 is MNHEY and CDR2 SMNVEV (reference sequence). The CDR3 bases are TGTGCCAGCAGTGCCCGGACAGGGCTCTACGAGCAGTACGTC. Amino acids: CASSARTGLYEQYV.

This clonotype came up many times. CDR3 loop: CASSRKGQDIYEQYF. The CDR3 DNA follows: TGTGCCAGCAGTCGGAAGGGACAGGATATCTACGAGCAGTACTTC. V usage is TRBV3-1 and J usage is TRBJ2-7; 8 nucleotides line up with TRBD1. The CDR3 runs to 15 residues. Germline trimming cut 6 bases from V and 3 bases from J; bases unmatched to any gene: 10. The germline CDR1 and CDR2 sequences are LGHDT and YNNKEL (reference sequence).

V usage is TRBV20-1 and J usage is TRBJ2-1, with a tentative D call TRBD1 (5 bases). CDR1 is DFQATT, CDR2 SNEGSKA, per germline (reference sequence). This CDR3 spans 14 amino acids. Trimming took off 1 base at V and 7 bases at J, with 14 bases between the two ends. DNA of the CDR3: TGCAGTGCTAGAGTGATAGGGGTTATGAATGAGCAGTTCTTC. Its translation is CSARVIGVMNEQFF.

This clonotype was counted many times. The chain couples TRBV3-1 to TRBJ2-7, with 10 nucleotides matching TRBD2. The germline gives CDR1 LGHDT, CDR2 YNNKEL (reference sequence). The CDR3 is 14 amino acids. With V trimmed by 6 bases and J by 2 bases, 4 bases remained unmatched. The DNA of the CDR3 is TGTGCCAGCAGTCTAGCGGGAGCCCCCTACGAGCAGTACTTC. This sequence encodes CASSLAGAPYEQYF.

The chain links TRBV25-1 to TRBJ2-3; D is possibly TRBD1 (6 bases). Looked up from germline, CDR1 is MGHDK and CDR2 is SYGVNS. Between the trimmed V and J ends, which lost 7 bases and 7 bases, there was a span of 15 bases. This CDR3 has 13 residues. CDR3 sequence (DNA): TGTGCCAGCACCTCGGACAGAACTTATACGCAGTATTTT. It yields the protein CASTSDRTYTQYF.

The chain links TRBV9 to TRBJ2-2; the D gene is possibly TRBD2 (5 bases). The CDR3 runs 16 residues. Trimming removed 2 bases at V and 4 bases at J, with 15 bases between. Germline V gives CDR1 SGDLS, CDR2 YYNGEE. In DNA form, the CDR3 reads TGTGCCAGCAGCGTCAAGCCTAGGAGCGGCACCGGGGAGCTGTTTTTT. Its translation: CASSVKPRSGTGELFF. The full variable domain, completed using reference TRBV9 and TRBJ2-2, is DSGVTQTPKHLITATGQRVTLRCSPRSGDLSVYWYQQSLDQGLQFLIQYYNGEERAKGNILERFSAQQFPDLHSELNLSSLELGDSALYFCASSVKPRSGTGELFFGEGSRLTVL.

The rearrangement links TRBV5-1 to TRBJ2-6; tentative D call: TRBD1 (5 bases). V was cut by 3 bases and J by 4 bases, with 14 bases left in between. The germline V gene has CDR1 SGHRS and CDR2 YFSETQ. This CDR3 is built from 16 residues. This chain's CDR3 is CASSSELGVGANVLTF. CDR3 coding DNA: TGCGCCAGCAGCTCAGAATTAGGGGTCGGGGCCAACGTCCTGACTTTC.

This clonotype was observed a few times. The chain uses TRBV6-2 or TRBV6-3 and TRBJ2-5; the match to TRBD2 covers 10 bases. The ends lost 6 bases at V and 6 bases at J; junction bases unmatched: 16. There are 17 residues in the CDR3. CDR1 and CDR2 (germline): MNHEY, SVGEGT. The CDR3 here is CASSPLSASGSEKTQYF. CDR3 nucleotide sequence: TGTGCCAGCAGCCCCCTGTCGGCTAGCGGGAGTGAAAAGACCCAGTACTTC.

The sample holds a few counts of this clonotype. CDR3 bases: TGTGCCAGCAGCAAAAGCGGTTTGAGCTCTGGGGCCAACGTCCTGACTTTC. As protein: CASSKSGLSSGANVLTF. This chain joins TRBV7-2 and TRBJ2-6; perhaps TRBD2 as D (5 bases). Germline values: CDR1 SGHTA, CDR2 FQGNSA. This CDR3 comprises 17 residues. Trimming left V 5 bases short and J 0 bases short, with 14 bases between.

This clonotype came up many times. The chain links TRBV12-3 or TRBV12-4 to TRBJ1-1, with D possibly TRBD1 on 6 matching bases. The CDR3 length is 14 residues. The V end lost 4 bases, the J end lost 1 base, and 10 bases lay between the germline ends. Here the CDR3 DNA reads TGTGCCAGCAGTTCAGGGGCGACGAACACTGAAGCTTTCTTT. It translates to CASSSGATNTEAFF.

This chain uses TRBV5-1 with TRBJ1-5, with D possibly TRBD1 on 6 matching bases. The V gene's germline CDR1 is SGHRS and CDR2 YFSETQ. The CDR3 has 17 residues. The V end was cut by 0 bases, the J end by 2 bases, with 15 bases between. The DNA for the CDR3 is TGCGCCAGCAGCTTGGGGGAAACAGGGTCCGGCAATCAGCCCCAGCATTTT. Residues: CASSLGETGSGNQPQHF.

V is TRBV24-1 and J is TRBJ1-1, with D perhaps TRBD1 (5 bases). The CDR3 is made up of 16 amino acids. Germline V gives CDR1 KGHDR, CDR2 SFDVKD. Trimming cost V 5 bases and J 2 bases, with 17 bases left between them. The CDR3 here is CATSVMAGRDNTEAFF. The CDR3 coding sequence is TGTGCCACCAGTGTCATGGCGGGCAGGGACAACACTGAAGCTTTCTTT.

This clonotype was detected a few times. The chain carries TRBV12-3 or TRBV12-4 and TRBJ2-7, with 7 positions matching TRBD2. J gave up 4 bases and V 2 bases, and 5 bases lay outside the gene matches. The CDR3 consists of 14 residues. The CDR3 here is CASSLFAREYEQYF. CDR3 bases: TGTGCCAGCAGTTTATTCGCGCGGGAGTACGAGCAGTACTTC.

CDR3 sequence reads: CASSLAAKNIQYF. Here the CDR3 DNA reads TGTGCCAGCAGCTTAGCGGCCAAAAACATTCAGTACTTC. This chain connects TRBV7-9 to TRBJ2-4, with D uncertain. The CDR3 contains 13 residues. In germline, CDR1 is SEHNR, CDR2 FQNEAQ (reference sequence). V was pared by 0 bases and J by 1 base, with 1 base between.

The chain carries TRBV20-1 and TRBJ2-7, with 10 bases that match TRBD2. The CDR3 sequence is 17 residues long. The germline CDR1 and CDR2 sequences are DFQATT and SNEGSKA (reference sequence). The V segment lost 6 bases and the J segment 0 bases; nucleotides outside the gene matches: 14. CDR3 protein: CSARASGGLFSSYEQYV. The CDR3 coding sequence is TGCAGTGCCAGGGCTAGCGGGGGACTATTTAGCTCCTACGAGCAGTACGTC.

The rearrangement uses TRBV23-1 and TRBJ2-1, with 12 bases that match TRBD1. TRBV23-1 is labeled an ORF, and its function is uncertain. The CDR3 contains 18 residues. The V and J ends lost 1 base and 3 bases, in that order; junction bases with no gene match: 7. CDR3 loop: CASSQWGTGGRDYNEQFF. The CDR3 region has the DNA TGCGCCAGCAGTCAATGGGGGACAGGGGGCAGAGACTACAATGAGCAGTTCTTC.